The T cell receptor beta chain described here comes from a study of T cells expressing NK-cell markers. CDR1 is MNHEY, CDR2 SVGEGT, per germline. The CDR3 totals 12 residues. TCRdb reprocessed the 5' RACE reads and stores each CDR3 protein as one record, lacking DNA. With roughly 430,000 distinct CDR3 sequences in the sample, the ten largest clones hold 7.3%. This TCR derives from a woman aged 18 to 75 in good health. The sequencing input was blood T cells: a sorted CD56 or NKG2C T cell subset, CD4+ or CD8+ T cells, or bulk PBMC T cells (not recorded which). V gene TRBV6-2 or TRBV6-3 combines with J gene TRBJ2-5. The CDR3 sequence is CASRADRETQYF.